This T cell receptor beta chain came from a study of blood T cell repertoires in COVID-19. There are 16 residues in the CDR3. V shed 4 bases and J 4 bases; nucleotides not matched to a gene: 4. Germline V lookup: CDR1 SGHRS, CDR2 YFSETQ. Participants' own reports of clinical history determined their cohort assignment. In the original workflow: The authors estimated nucleated cell counts from reference gene primer amplification. Method: immunoSEQ multiplex PCR; TCRdb's copy keeps in-frame clones and lacks some. V, J and clone size were drawn from that table, and D and trimming were deduced from the DNA. Of about 390,000 clones in the sample, more than 75% were seen once.

The sequence was obtained from a woman between 45 and 60 years old who had recovered from COVID-19. This chain links TRBV5-1 with TRBJ2-1; TRBD2 aligns across 14 bases. Sequenced: PBMCs or T cells enriched from blood (not recorded which). The CDR3 DNA is TGCGCCAGCAGCCCGGGACTAGCGGGGGTTTACAATGAGCAGTTCTTC. This codes for CASSPGLAGVYNEQFF.